One and the same sample provided the 10 T cell receptor beta chains below, sequenced in a study of cytomegalovirus exposure and HLA in healthy donors. Researchers ran the PCR with 60 Vbeta and 13 Jbeta primers. The assay was immunoSEQ multiplex PCR, and TCRdb's table has in-frame clones only and misses some. The table lists roughly 100,000 clones, around 79% of them singletons, with 4.5% to 6% in the top ten. Sample: PBMCs. These receptors were taken from a woman between 35 and 50 years old in good health and CMV-seronegative.

The chain has TRBV25-1 and TRBJ2-5, with D possibly TRBD2 on 6 matching bases. With 3 bases removed from V and 3 bases from J, the gap between germline ends came to 11 bases. From germline, CDR1 is MGHDK and CDR2 SYGVNS. The CDR3 runs 14 residues. The CDR3 spells CASSDGTEKETQYF. In DNA form, the CDR3 reads TGTGCCAGCAGTGACGGGACTGAGAAAGAGACCCAGTACTTC.

The chain is built from TRBV10-3 and TRBJ1-1; D gene unclear. CDR1 is ENHRY, CDR2 SYGVKD, per germline. V was trimmed by 0 bases and J by 0 bases, leaving 11 bases between them. The CDR3 loop spans 16 amino acids. Here the CDR3 DNA reads TGTGCCATCAGTGAGTCAAAGGGAGGGCTGAACACTGAAGCTTTCTTT. It is translated as CAISESKGGLNTEAFF.

This rearrangement joins TRBV2 to TRBJ2-2; 7 bases match TRBD2. Germline trimming cut 6 bases from V and 2 bases from J; bases unmatched to any gene: 3. The CDR3 totals 14 residues. Germline V gives CDR1 SNHLY, CDR2 FYNNEI. The CDR3, as DNA: TGTGCCAGCAGCCTAGCGGTAAACACCGGGGAGCTGTTTTTT. Translation gives CASSLAVNTGELFF.

About this clone itself: One junction end disagrees with the germline gene, perhaps due to a read error. The chain uses TRBV5-6 and TRBJ1-4; 7 positions agree with TRBD1. Per germline, CDR1 SGHDT and CDR2 YYEEEE. CDR3 size: 15 residues. This chain's CDR3 is CAGSLVRGQDEKLFF. In DNA form, the CDR3 reads TGTGCCGGCAGCTTGGTGAGGGGGCAGGATGAAAAACTGTTTTTT.

The chain uses TRBV19 and TRBJ1-2; 7 bases are a match to TRBD1. Trimming cost V 2 bases and J 7 bases; bases outside gene matches: 4. The CDR3 loop spans 13 amino acids. Looked up from germline, CDR1 is LNHDA and CDR2 is SQIVND (reference sequence). CDR3 nucleotides: TGTGCCAGTAGTATAAACAGGGGATCTGGCTACACCTTC. This encodes CASSINRGSGYTF.

The chain links TRBV4-1 to TRBJ2-7; a possible D gene is TRBD2 (5 bases). The CDR3 is 13 amino acids. Germline loops: CDR1 MGHRA, CDR2 YSYEKL. The V gene lost 0 bases and the J gene lost 10 bases, with 13 bases spanning the gap. The CDR3 bases are TGCGCCAGCAGCCAAGATCAACGGGGTGGTCAGTACTTC. Translated: CASSQDQRGGQYF.

This clone showed up just once. V gene TRBV7-8 combines with J gene TRBJ2-7, with 9 bases identical to TRBD1. CDR1 SGHVS and CDR2 FQNEAQ come from the germline V gene. CDR3 size: 14 residues. Germline trimming cut 1 base from V and 4 bases from J; bases unmatched to any gene: 2. This CDR3 is CASSLVGTGYEQYF. The CDR3 DNA reads as TGTGCCAGCAGCTTAGTTGGGACAGGGTACGAGCAGTACTTC.

The chain links TRBV5-8 to TRBJ1-5; TRBD1 might be the D (6 bases). CDR1 SGHTS and CDR2 YDEGEE come from the germline V gene. This CDR3 comprises 15 residues. Trimming stripped 2 bases from V and 7 bases from J, with 16 bases between. CDR3 nucleotide sequence: TGTGCCAGCAGCTTCGGACAGAGGGGTTACCAGCCCCAGCATTTT. Residues: CASSFGQRGYQPQHF.

This clone was detected once. This chain joins TRBV5-4 and TRBJ2-3; 7 bases are a match to TRBD2. After removal of 3 bases from V and 4 bases from J, the junction contained 11 bases not matched to a gene. Per germline, CDR1 SGHNT and CDR2 YYREEE (reference sequence). The length of the CDR3 is 16 residues. DNA for the CDR3: TGTGCCAGCAGCTCGGGGGGTAGAAGTTATCCAGATACGCAGTATTTT. Its protein product is CASSSGGRSYPDTQYF.

The genes are TRBV11-2 and TRBJ1-4; weak D call: TRBD1 (5 bases). Germline-derived CDR1 and CDR2 are SGHAT and FQNNGV. This CDR3 has 14 amino acids. The germline V and J ends were trimmed by 3 bases and 4 bases, with 9 bases remaining between them. The CDR3 DNA reads TGTGCCAGCAGCTTCACAGGAGATAATGAAAAACTGTTTTTT. It codes for CASSFTGDNEKLFF.